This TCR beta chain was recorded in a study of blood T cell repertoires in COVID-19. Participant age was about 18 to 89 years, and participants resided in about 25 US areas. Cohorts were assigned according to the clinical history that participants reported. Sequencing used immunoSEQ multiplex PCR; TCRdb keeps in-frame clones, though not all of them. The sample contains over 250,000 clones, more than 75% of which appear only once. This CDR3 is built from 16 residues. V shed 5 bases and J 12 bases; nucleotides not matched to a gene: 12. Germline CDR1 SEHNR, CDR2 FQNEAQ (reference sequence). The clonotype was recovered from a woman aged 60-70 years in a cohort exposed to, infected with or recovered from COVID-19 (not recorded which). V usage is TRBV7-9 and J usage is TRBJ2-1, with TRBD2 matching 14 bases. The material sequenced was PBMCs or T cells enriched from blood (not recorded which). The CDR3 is CASSPRGTSGSTRQFF. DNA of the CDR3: TGTGCCAGCAGCCCGAGAGGGACTAGCGGGAGTACAAGGCAGTTCTTC.